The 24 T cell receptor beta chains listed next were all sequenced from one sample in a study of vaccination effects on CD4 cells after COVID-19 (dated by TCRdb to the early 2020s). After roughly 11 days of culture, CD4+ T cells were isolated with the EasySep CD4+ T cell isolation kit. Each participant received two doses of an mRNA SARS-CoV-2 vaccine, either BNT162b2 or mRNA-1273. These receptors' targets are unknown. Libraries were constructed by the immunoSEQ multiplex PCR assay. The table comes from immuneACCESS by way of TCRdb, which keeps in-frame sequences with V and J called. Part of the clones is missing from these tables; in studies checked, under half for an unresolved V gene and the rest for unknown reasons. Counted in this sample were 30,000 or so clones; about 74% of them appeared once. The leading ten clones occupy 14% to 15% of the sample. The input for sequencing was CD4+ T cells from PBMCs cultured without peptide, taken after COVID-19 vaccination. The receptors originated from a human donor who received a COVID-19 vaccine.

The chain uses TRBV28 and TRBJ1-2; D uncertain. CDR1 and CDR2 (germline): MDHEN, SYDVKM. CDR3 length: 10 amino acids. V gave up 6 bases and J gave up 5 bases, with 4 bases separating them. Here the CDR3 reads CASRAYGYTF. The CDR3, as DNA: TGTGCCAGCAGAGCGTATGGCTACACCTTC.

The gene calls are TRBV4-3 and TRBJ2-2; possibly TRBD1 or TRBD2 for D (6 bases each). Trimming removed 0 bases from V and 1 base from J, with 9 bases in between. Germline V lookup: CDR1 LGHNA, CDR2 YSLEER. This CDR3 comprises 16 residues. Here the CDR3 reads CASSQEGGRNTGELFF. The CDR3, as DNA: TGCGCCAGCAGCCAAGAAGGGGGGAGGAACACCGGGGAGCTGTTTTTT.

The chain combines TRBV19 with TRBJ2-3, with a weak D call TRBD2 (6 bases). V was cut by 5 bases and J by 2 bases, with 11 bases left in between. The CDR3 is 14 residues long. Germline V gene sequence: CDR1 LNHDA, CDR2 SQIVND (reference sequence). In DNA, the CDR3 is TGTGCCAGTAGTCTCCGGACTAACACAGATACGCAGTATTTT. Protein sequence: CASSLRTNTDTQYF.

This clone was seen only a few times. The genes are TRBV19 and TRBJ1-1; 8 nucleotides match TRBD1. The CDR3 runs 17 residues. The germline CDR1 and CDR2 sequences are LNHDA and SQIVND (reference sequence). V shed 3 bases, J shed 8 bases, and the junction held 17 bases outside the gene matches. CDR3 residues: CASSMLLGRRDRGEAFF. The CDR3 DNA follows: TGTGCCAGTAGTATGTTGTTGGGCCGACGCGACAGGGGCGAAGCTTTCTTT. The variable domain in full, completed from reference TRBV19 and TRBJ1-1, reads DGGITQSPKYLFRKEGQNVTLSCEQNLNHDAMYWYRQDPGQGLRLIYYSQIVNDFQKGDIAEGYSVSREKKESFPLTVTSAQKNPTAFYLCASSMLLGRRDRGEAFFGQGTRLTVV.

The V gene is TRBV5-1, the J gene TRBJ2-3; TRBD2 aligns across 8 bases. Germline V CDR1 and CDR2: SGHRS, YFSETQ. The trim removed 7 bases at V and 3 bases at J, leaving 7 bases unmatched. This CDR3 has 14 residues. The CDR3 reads CASGSGGPTDTQYF. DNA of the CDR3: TGCGCCAGCGGGTCGGGGGGGCCGACAGATACGCAGTATTTT.

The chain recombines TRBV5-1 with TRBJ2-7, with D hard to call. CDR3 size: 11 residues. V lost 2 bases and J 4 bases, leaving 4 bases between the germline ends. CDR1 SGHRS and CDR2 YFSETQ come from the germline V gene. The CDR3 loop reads CASSFQYEQYF. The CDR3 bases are TGCGCCAGCAGCTTTCAATACGAGCAGTACTTC.

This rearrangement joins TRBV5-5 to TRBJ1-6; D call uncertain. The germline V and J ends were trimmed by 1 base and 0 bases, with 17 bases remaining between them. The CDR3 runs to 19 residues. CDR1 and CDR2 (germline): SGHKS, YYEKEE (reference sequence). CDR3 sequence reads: CASSLSPRETGSYNSPLHF. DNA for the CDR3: TGTGCCAGCAGCTTGTCCCCGCGGGAAACGGGCTCCTATAATTCACCCCTCCACTTT.

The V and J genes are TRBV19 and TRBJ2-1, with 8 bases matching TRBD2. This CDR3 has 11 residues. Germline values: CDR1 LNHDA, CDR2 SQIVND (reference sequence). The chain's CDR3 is CASGTGNEQFF. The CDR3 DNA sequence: TGTGCTAGCGGGACGGGCAATGAGCAGTTCTTC.

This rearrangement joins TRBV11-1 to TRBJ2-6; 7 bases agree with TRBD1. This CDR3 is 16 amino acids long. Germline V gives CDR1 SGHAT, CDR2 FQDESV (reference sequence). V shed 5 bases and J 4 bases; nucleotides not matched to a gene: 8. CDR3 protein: CASSPDRLNGANVLTF. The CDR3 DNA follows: TGTGCCAGCAGCCCGGACAGGTTGAACGGGGCCAACGTCCTGACTTTC.

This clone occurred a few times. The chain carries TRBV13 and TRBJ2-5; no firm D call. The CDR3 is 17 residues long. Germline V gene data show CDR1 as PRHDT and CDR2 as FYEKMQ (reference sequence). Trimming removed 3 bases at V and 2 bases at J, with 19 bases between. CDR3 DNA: TGTGCCAGCAGCTTGGGCTTCTCATGGACGAAGCAAGAGACCCAGTACTTC. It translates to CASSLGFSWTKQETQYF.

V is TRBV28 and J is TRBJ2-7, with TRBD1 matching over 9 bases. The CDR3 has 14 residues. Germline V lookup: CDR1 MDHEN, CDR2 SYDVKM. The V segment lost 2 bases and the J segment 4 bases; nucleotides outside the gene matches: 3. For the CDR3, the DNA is TGTGCCAGCAGTTTAACAGGGGGCCGGTACGAGCAGTACTTC. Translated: CASSLTGGRYEQYF.

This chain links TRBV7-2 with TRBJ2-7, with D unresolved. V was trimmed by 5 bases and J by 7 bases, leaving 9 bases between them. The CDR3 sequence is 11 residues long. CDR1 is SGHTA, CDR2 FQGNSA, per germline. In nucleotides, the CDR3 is TGTGCCAGCAGCCTCCTGAGGGAGCAGTACTTC. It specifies CASSLLREQYF.

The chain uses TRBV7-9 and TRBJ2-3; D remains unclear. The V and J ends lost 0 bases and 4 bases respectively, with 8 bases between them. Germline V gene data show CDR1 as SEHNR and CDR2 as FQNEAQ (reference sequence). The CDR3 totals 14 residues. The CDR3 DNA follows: TGTGCCAGCAGCTTAGCCAGTCAAGCAGATACGCAGTATTTT. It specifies CASSLASQADTQYF.

DNA of the CDR3: TGTGCCAGCTCATACCAAACAGAGAACACTGAAGCTTTCTTT. Protein product: CASSYQTENTEAFF. The V call is TRBV18, the J call TRBJ1-1; no clear D. This CDR3 has 14 residues. The V gene lost 5 bases and the J gene lost 1 base, with 11 bases spanning the gap. Per germline, CDR1 KGHSH and CDR2 LQKENI.

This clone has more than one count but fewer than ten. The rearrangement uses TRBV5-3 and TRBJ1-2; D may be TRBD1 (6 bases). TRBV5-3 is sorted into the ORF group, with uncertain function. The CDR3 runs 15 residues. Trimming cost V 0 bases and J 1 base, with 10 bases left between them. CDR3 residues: CARSLGGPYNYGYTF. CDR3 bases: TGTGCCAGAAGCTTGGGGGGGCCCTATAACTATGGCTACACCTTC.

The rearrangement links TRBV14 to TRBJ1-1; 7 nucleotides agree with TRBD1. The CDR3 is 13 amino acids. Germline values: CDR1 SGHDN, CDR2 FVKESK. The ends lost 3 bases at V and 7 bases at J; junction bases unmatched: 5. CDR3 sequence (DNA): TGTGCCAGCAGCCACAAGGGACAGAGTGAAGCTTTCTTT. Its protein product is CASSHKGQSEAFF.

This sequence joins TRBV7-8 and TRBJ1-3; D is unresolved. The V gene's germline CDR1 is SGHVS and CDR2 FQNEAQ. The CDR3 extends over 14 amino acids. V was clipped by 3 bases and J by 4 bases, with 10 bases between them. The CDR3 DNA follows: TGTGCCAGCAGCTTTGTCCCTACAGGAAACACCATATATTTT. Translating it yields CASSFVPTGNTIYF.

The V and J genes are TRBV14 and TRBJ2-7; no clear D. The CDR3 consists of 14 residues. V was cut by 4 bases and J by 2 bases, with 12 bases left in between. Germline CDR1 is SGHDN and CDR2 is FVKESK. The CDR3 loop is CASSRGALTYEQYF. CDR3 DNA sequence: TGTGCCAGCAGCCGTGGAGCGCTAACCTACGAGCAGTACTTC.

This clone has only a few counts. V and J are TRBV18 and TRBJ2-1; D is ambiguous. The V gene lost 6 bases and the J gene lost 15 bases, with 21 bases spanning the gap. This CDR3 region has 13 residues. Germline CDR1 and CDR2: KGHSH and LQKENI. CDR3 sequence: CASSLSDTRLRFF. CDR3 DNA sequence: TGTGCCAGCTCTCTTTCCGACACCCGGTTACGGTTCTTC.

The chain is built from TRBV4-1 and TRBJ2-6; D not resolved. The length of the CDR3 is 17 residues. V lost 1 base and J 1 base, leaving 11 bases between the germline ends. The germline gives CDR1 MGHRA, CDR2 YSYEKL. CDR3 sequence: CASSQAPPISGANVLTF. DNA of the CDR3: TGCGCCAGCAGCCAAGCACCCCCTATATCTGGGGCCAACGTCCTGACTTTC.

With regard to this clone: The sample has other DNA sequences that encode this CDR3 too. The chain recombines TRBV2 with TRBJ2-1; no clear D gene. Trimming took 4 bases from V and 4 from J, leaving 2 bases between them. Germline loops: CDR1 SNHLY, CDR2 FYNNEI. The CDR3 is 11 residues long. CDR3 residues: CASSVYNEQFF. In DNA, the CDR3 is TGTGCCAGCAGTGTATACAATGAGCAGTTCTTC. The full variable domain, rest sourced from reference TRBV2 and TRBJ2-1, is EPEVTQTPSHQVTQMGQEVILRCVPISNHLYFYWYRQILGQKVEFLVSFYNNEISEKSEIFDDQFSVERPDGSNFTLKIRSTKLEDSAMYFCASSVYNEQFFGPGTRLTVL.

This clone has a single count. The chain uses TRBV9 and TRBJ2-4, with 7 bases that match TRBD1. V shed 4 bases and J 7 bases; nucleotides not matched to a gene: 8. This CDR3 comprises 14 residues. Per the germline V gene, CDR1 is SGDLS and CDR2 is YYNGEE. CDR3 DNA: TGTGCCAGCAGCTCCCGGGACAGTATGAACATTCAGTACTTC. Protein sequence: CASSSRDSMNIQYF.

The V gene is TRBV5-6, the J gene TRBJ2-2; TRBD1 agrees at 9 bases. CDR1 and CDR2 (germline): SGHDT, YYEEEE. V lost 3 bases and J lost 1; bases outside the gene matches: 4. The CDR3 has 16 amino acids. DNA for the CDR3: TGTGCCAGCAGCTGGTGGACAGGGGTGAACACCGGGGAGCTGTTTTTT. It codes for CASSWWTGVNTGELFF.

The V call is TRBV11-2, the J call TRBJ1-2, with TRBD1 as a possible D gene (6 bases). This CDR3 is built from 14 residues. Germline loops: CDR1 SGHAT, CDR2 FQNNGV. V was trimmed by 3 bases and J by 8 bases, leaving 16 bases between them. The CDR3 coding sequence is TGTGCCAGCAGCTTGGGTGTGGCAGGGGAAGGCTACACCTTC. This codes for CASSLGVAGEGYTF.